The source of this TCR beta chain is a study of regulatory T cells in long-lasting Graves disease. Study-level background: With positive TSH receptor antibodies and over 5 years of antithyroid drugs, Graves' disease was considered persistent.

General study points: TCR diversity was lower in persistent than newly diagnosed Graves' disease.

Turning to this clonotype: What it recognizes is unknown. A far larger clone is a single base away, which makes a read error likely.

The CDR3 runs to 11 residues. Germline V gene lookup returns CDR1 MDHEN and CDR2 SYDVKM. Documented time point: persistent/refractory GD, antithyroid drugs over 5 years with positive TRAb. Scientists built the TCR library using RNA that was extracted from PBMCs. Patients came through an endocrinology department, and that department was in Xi'an, China. Into tubes containing EDTA, about 10 milliliters of peripheral blood were drawn. Researchers made TCR beta libraries by using iRepertoire HTBI primers and running Arm-PCR on CDR3 regions. TCRdb redid the calling of the multiplex PCR reads with MiXCR, one entry per CDR3 protein. The table has some 340,000 distinct CDR3 sequences, roughly 23% seen once.

The chain uses TRBV28 and TRBJ2-5, with D unclear. The source is a woman between 35 and 50 years old with Graves disease. Sequenced material: peripheral blood mononuclear cells (PBMCs), taken when the disease was refractory, from a patient treated with antithyroid drugs. The CDR3 region has the DNA TGTGCCAGCAGCTCCCAAGAGGCCCAGTACTTC. Translating gives CASSSQEAQYF.